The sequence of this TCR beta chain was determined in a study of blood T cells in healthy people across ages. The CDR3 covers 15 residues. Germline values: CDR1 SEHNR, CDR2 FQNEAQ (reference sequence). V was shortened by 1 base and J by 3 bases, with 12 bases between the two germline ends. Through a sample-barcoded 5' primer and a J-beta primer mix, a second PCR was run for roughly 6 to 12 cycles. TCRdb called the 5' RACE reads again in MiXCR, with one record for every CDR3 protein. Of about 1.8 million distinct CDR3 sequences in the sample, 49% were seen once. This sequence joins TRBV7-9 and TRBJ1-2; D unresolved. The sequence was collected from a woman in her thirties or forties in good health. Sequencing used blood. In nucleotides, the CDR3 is TGTGCCAGCAGCTTAGAGGGTCGCCGATACTATGGCTACACCTTC. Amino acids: CASSLEGRRYYGYTF. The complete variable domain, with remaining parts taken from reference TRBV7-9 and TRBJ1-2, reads DTGVSQNPRHKITKRGQNVTFRCDPISEHNRLYWYRQTLGQGPEFLTYFQNEAQLEKSRLLSDRFSAERPKGSFSTLEIQRTEQGDSAMYLCASSLEGRRYYGYTFGSGTRLTVV.